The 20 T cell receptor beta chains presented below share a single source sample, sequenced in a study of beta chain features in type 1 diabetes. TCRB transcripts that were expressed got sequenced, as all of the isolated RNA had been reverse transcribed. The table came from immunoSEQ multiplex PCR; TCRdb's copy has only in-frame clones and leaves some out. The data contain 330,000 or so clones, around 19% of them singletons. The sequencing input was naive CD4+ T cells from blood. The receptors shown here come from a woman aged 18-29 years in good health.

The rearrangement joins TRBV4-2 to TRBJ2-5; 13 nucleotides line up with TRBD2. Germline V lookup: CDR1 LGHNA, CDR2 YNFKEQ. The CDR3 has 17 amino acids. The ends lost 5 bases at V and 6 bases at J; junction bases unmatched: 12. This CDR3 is CASSSGTSGEALKTQYF. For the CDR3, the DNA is TGTGCCAGCAGCTCCGGGACTAGCGGGGAGGCGTTAAAGACCCAGTACTTC.

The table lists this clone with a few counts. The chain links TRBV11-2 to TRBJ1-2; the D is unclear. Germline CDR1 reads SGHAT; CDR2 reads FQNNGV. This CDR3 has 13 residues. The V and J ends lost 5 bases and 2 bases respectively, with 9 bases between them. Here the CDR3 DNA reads TGTGCCAGCAGCCCCTCTAGGAACTATGGCTACACCTTC. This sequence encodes CASSPSRNYGYTF.

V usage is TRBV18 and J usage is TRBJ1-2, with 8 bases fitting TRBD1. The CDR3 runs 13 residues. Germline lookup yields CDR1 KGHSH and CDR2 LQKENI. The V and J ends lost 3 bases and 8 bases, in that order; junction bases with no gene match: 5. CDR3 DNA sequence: TGTGCCAGCTCACCGGACAGGGAAATCGGCTACACCTTC. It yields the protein CASSPDREIGYTF. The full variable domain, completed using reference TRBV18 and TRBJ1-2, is NAGVMQNPRHLVRRRGQEARLRCSPMKGHSHVYWYRQLPEEGLKFMVYLQKENIIDESGMPKERFSAEFPKEGPSILRIQQVVRGDSAAYFCASSPDREIGYTFGSGTRLTVV.

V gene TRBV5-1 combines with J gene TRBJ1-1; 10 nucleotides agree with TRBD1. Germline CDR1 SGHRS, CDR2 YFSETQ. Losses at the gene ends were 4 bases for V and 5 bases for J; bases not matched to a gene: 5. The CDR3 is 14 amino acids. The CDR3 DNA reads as TGCGCCAGCAGCCCGACAGGGGGCAGGACTGAAGCTTTCTTT. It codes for CASSPTGGRTEAFF. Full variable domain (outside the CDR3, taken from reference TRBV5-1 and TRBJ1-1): KAGVTQTPRYLIKTRGQQVTLSCSPISGHRSVSWYQQTPGQGLQFLFEYFSETQRNKGNFPGRFSGRQFSNSRSEMNVSTLELGDSALYLCASSPTGGRTEAFFGQGTRLTVV.

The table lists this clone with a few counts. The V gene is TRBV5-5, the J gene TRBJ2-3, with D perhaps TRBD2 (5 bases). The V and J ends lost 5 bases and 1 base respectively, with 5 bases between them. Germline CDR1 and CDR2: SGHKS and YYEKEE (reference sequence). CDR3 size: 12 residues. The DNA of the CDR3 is TGTGCCAGCAGGGGAGGCACAGATACGCAGTATTTT. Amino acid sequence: CASRGGTDTQYF.

The CDR3 loop reads CASSLLRQGGSYNEQFF. CDR3 nucleotide sequence: TGTGCCAGCAGCTTGCTCCGACAGGGCGGCTCCTACAATGAGCAGTTCTTC. The chain carries TRBV5-5 and TRBJ2-1; 7 nucleotides agree with TRBD1. Germline CDR1 SGHKS, CDR2 YYEKEE (reference sequence). V lost 1 base, J lost 0 bases, and 7 bases stayed unmatched. This CDR3 is built from 17 residues. The complete variable domain, with remaining parts taken from reference TRBV5-5 and TRBJ2-1, reads DAGVTQSPTHLIKTRGQQVTLRCSPISGHKSVSWYQQVLGQGPQFIFQYYEKEERGRGNFPDRFSARQFPNYSSELNVNALLLGDSALYLCASSLLRQGGSYNEQFFGPGTRLTVL.

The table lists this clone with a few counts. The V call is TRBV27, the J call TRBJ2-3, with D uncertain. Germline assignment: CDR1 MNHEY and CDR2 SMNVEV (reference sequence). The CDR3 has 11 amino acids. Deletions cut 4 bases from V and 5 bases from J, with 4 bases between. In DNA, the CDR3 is TGTGCCAGCAGTTCCGGAGATACGCAGTATTTT. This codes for CASSSGDTQYF.

CDR3 sequence (DNA): TGCGCCAGCAGAGTCACAACGAACACCGGGGAGCTGTTTTTT. Protein sequence: CASRVTTNTGELFF. This sequence joins TRBV5-1 and TRBJ2-2, with D unclear. The length of the CDR3 is 14 residues. V was pared by 5 bases and J by 0 bases, with 8 bases between. CDR1 and CDR2 from the germline V gene are SGHRS and YFSETQ.

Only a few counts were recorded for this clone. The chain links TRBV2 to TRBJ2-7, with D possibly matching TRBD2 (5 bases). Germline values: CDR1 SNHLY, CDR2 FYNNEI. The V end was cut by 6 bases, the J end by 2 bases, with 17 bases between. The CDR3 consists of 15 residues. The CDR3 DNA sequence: TGTGCCAGCAGGGGAGCGGTTGGGATGGCCTACGAGCAGTACTTC. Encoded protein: CASRGAVGMAYEQYF. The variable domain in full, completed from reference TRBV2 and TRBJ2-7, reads EPEVTQTPSHQVTQMGQEVILRCVPISNHLYFYWYRQILGQKVEFLVSFYNNEISEKSEIFDDQFSVERPDGSNFTLKIRSTKLEDSAMYFCASRGAVGMAYEQYFGPGTRLTVT.

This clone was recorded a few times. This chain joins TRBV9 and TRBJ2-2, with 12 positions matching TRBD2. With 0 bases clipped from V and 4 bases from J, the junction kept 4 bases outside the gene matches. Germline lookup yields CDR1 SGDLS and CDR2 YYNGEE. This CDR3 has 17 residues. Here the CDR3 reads CASSVGLAGDTTGELFF. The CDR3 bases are TGTGCCAGCAGCGTAGGACTAGCGGGGGATACCACCGGGGAGCTGTTTTTT.

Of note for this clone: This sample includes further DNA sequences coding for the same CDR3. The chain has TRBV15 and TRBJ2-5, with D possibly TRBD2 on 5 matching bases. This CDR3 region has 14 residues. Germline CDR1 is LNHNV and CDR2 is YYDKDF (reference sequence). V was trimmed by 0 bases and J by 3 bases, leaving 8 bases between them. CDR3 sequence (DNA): TGTGCCACCAGCAGAGATCCGGGGAAAGAGACCCAGTACTTC. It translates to CATSRDPGKETQYF.

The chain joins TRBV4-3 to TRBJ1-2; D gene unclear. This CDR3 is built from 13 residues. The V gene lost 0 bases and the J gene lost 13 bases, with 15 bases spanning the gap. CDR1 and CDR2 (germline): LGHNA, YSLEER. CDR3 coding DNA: TGCGCCAGCAGCCAAGATGGTGAGGGTTGGTGCACCTTC. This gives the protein CASSQDGEGWCTF.

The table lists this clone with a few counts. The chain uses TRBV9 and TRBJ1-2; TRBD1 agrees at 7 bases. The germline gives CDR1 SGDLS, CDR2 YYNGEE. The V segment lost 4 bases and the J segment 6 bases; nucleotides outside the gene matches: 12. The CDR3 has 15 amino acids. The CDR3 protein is CASSPQPTGMNGYTF. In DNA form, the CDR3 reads TGTGCCAGCAGCCCGCAGCCGACAGGGATGAATGGCTACACCTTC.

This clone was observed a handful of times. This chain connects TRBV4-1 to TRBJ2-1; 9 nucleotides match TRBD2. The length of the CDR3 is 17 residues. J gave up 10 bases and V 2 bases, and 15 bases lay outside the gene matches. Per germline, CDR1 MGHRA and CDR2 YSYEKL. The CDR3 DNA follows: TGCGCCAGCAGCCAACAAATAGCGGGGGTGGCGTTCGGAGAGCAGTTCTTC. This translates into CASSQQIAGVAFGEQFF.

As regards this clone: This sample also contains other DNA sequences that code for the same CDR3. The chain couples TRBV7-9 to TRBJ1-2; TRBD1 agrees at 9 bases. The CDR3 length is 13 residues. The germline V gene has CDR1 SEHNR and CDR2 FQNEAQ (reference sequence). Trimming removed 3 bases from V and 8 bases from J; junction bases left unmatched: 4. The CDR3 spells CASSLGQGGGYTF. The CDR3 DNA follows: TGTGCCAGCAGCTTGGGACAGGGAGGCGGCTACACCTTC. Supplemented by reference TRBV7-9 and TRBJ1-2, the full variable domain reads DTGVSQNPRHKITKRGQNVTFRCDPISEHNRLYWYRQTLGQGPEFLTYFQNEAQLEKSRLLSDRFSAERPKGSFSTLEIQRTEQGDSAMYLCASSLGQGGGYTFGSGTRLTVV.

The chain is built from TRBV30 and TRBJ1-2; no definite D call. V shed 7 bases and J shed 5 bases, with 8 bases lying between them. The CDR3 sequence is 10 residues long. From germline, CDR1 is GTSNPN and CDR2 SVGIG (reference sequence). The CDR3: CASTGYGYTF. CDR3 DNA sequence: TGTGCCTCTACGGGGTATGGCTACACCTTC.

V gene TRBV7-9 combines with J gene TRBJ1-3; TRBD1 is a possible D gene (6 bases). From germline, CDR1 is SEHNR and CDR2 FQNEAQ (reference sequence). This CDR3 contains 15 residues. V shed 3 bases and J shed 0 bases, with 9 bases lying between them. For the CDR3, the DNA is TGTGCCAGCAGCTTTGGACAGCCCTCTGGAAACACCATATATTTT. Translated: CASSFGQPSGNTIYF.

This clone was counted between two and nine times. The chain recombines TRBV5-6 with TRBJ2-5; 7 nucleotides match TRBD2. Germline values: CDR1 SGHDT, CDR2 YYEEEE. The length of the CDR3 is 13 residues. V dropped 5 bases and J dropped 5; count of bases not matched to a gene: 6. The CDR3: CASRLGLVETQYF. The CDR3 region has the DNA TGTGCCAGCAGACTCGGACTAGTGGAGACCCAGTACTTC.

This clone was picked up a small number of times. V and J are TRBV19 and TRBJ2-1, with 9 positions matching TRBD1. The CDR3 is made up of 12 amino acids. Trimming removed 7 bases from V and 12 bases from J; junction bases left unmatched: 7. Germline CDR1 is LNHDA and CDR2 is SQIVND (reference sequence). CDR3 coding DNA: TGTGCCAGTACCGAGGGACAGGGAAGGCAGTTCTTC. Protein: CASTEGQGRQFF.

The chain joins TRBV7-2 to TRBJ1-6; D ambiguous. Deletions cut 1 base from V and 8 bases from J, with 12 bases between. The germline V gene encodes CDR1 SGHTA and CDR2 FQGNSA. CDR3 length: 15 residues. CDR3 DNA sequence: TGTGCCAGCAGCTTAGTGGGCACATCCCATTCACCCCTCCACTTT. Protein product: CASSLVGTSHSPLHF.